This T cell receptor (beta chain) was observed in a study of blood T cell repertoires in COVID-19. TCRdb's copy holds only in-frame clones and misses some; the assay was immunoSEQ multiplex PCR. The data show approximately 150,000 clones, around 82% seen once. The germline gives CDR1 PRHDT, CDR2 FYEKMQ (reference sequence). Trimming shortened V by 4 bases and J by 6 bases, and 13 bases separated the two germline ends. The CDR3 totals 15 residues. The clonotype comes from a man aged 40-50 years who had recovered from COVID-19. The sample was PBMCs or T cells enriched from blood (not recorded which). The V call is TRBV13, the J call TRBJ1-6; tentative D call: TRBD1 (5 bases). CDR3 in amino acids: CASSSGGVRNSPLHF. CDR3 in DNA: TGTGCCAGCAGCTCGGGGGGGGTGCGTAATTCACCCCTCCACTTT.